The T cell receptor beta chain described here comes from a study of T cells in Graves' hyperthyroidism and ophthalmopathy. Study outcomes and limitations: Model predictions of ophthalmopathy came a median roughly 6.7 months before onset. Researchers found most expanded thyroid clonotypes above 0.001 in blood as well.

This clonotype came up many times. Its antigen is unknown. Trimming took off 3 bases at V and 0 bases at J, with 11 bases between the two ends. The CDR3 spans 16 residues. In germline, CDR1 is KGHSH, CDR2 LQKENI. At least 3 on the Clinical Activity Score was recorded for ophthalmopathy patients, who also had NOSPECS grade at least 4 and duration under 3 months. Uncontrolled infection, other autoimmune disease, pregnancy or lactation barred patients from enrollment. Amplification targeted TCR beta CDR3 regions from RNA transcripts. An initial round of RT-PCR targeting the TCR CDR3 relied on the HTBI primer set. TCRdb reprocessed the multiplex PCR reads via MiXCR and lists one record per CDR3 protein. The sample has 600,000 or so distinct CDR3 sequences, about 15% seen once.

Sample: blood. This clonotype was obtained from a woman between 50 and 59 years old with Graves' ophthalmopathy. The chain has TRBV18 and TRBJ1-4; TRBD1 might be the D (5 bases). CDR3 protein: CASSPGTPTTNEKLFF. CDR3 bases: TGTGCCAGCTCACCGGGGACCCCCACAACTAATGAAAAACTGTTTTTT.